This T cell receptor (beta chain) was sequenced in a study of cytomegalovirus exposure and HLA in healthy donors. The primer mix had 60 Vbeta and 13 Jbeta primers. Sequenced by immunoSEQ multiplex PCR; TCRdb stores in-frame clones only, minus some. The repertoire has approximately 110,000 clones, 55% to 75% of them found once; the top ten carry about 7.9%. The CDR3 has 16 amino acids. Germline V gene data show CDR1 as SGHNT and CDR2 as YYREEE (reference sequence). V lost 3 bases and J 3 bases, leaving 18 bases between the germline ends. The chain couples TRBV5-4 to TRBJ1-1; D unresolved. Sequencing used PBMCs. This clonotype was sampled from a woman aged 40 to 50 in good health and CMV-seropositive. The CDR3 nucleotides are TGTGCCAGCAGCTCACCGGGTCCTTTACTTCACACTGAAGCTTTCTTT. The encoded protein is CASSSPGPLLHTEAFF.